What follows are 26 T cell receptor beta chains derived from one specimen sequenced in a study of cytomegalovirus exposure and HLA in healthy donors. Both 60 Vbeta primers and 13 Jbeta primers went into the PCR. TCRdb's table, derived via immunoSEQ multiplex PCR, lists solely in-frame clones and lacks some. The sample lists under 200,000 clones; approximately 80% were seen once. Specimen: PBMCs. These receptor sequences come from a young woman in good health and CMV-seronegative.

The rearrangement links TRBV4-1 to TRBJ2-1; D is undetermined. The germline V gene encodes CDR1 MGHRA and CDR2 YSYEKL. This CDR3 spans 14 amino acids. Trimming took off 0 bases at V and 7 bases at J, with 10 bases between the two ends. This chain's CDR3 is CASSQEGRRNEQFF. CDR3 DNA: TGCGCCAGCAGCCAAGAAGGCCGGAGAAATGAGCAGTTCTTC.

V usage is TRBV11-2 and J usage is TRBJ1-2; 7 nucleotides match TRBD1. This CDR3 is 14 amino acids long. Germline CDR1 SGHAT, CDR2 FQNNGV. After removal of 5 bases from V and 2 bases from J, the junction contained 5 bases not matched to a gene. In DNA form, the CDR3 reads TGTGCCAGCAGCCCCAGGACAGGAAACTATGGCTACACCTTC. It is translated as CASSPRTGNYGYTF. Looking up the rest from reference TRBV11-2 and TRBJ1-2 gives the full variable domain: EAGVAQSPRYKIIEKRQSVAFWCNPISGHATLYWYQQILGQGPKLLIQFQNNGVVDDSQLPKDRFSAERLKGVDSTLKIQPAKLEDSAVYLCASSPRTGNYGYTFGSGTRLTVV.

This rearrangement joins TRBV9 to TRBJ2-7, with 12 bases identical to TRBD2. The ends lost 3 bases at V and 7 bases at J; junction bases unmatched: 11. The CDR3 contains 16 residues. The V gene's germline CDR1 is SGDLS and CDR2 YYNGEE. For the CDR3, the DNA is TGTGCCAGCAGCGCGACAAGACTAGCGGGAGCCGATGAGCAGTACTTC. Residues: CASSATRLAGADEQYF.

The rearrangement joins TRBV10-3 to TRBJ2-7, with D possibly matching TRBD1 (6 bases). The CDR3 is 14 amino acids. Germline V CDR1 and CDR2: ENHRY, SYGVKD. V lost 5 bases and J 7 bases, leaving 18 bases between the germline ends. CDR3 sequence (DNA): TGTGCCATCAGTCAAGCGTTGGACAGAGGGGAGCAGTACTTC. It specifies CAISQALDRGEQYF.

This chain joins TRBV29-1 and TRBJ2-4; the D gene is possibly TRBD2 (5 bases). V lost 1 base, J lost 5 bases, and 12 bases lay in between. The CDR3 consists of 14 residues. Per germline, CDR1 SQVTM and CDR2 ANQGSEA. CDR3 bases: TGCAGCGTTGAAGTTCGGGGAAGGGAAAACATTCAGTACTTC. It translates to CSVEVRGRENIQYF.

The CDR3 nucleotides read TGTGCCAGCAGAGACAGAACCTACGAGCAGTACTTC. The encoded protein is CASRDRTYEQYF. The V call is TRBV11-2, the J call TRBJ2-7; possible D gene TRBD1, 5 bases. The V gene lost 6 bases and the J gene lost 2 bases, with 8 bases spanning the gap. The CDR3 sequence is 12 residues long. From germline, CDR1 is SGHAT and CDR2 FQNNGV.

The rearrangement joins TRBV9 to TRBJ2-7, with TRBD2 identical over 11 bases. V shed 4 bases, J shed 2 bases, and the junction held 2 bases outside the gene matches. The V gene's germline CDR1 is SGDLS and CDR2 YYNGEE. The CDR3 has 14 residues. CDR3 region: CASSRLAGPYEQYF. CDR3 in DNA: TGTGCCAGCAGCAGACTAGCGGGACCCTACGAGCAGTACTTC.

The rearrangement uses TRBV5-1 and TRBJ1-2, with D perhaps TRBD1 (6 bases). CDR1 and CDR2 from the germline V gene are SGHRS and YFSETQ. Trimming removed 3 bases at V and 2 bases at J, with 14 bases between. The CDR3 is 15 amino acids. CDR3 sequence: CASSWGGQTNYGYTF. CDR3 in DNA: TGCGCCAGCAGCTGGGGGGGACAAACGAACTATGGCTACACCTTC.

CDR3 loop: CASPSGTGPNTQYF. CDR3 nucleotide sequence: TGTGCCAGTCCCTCCGGGACTGGGCCCAATACGCAGTATTTT. This sequence joins TRBV2 and TRBJ2-3, with D tentatively TRBD2 (6 bases). The CDR3 has 14 residues. V lost 9 bases to trimming and J lost 7 bases, with 20 bases between them. Germline V gene sequence: CDR1 SNHLY, CDR2 FYNNEI.

The sample holds one count of this clone. The V call is TRBV11-1, the J call TRBJ2-5; 7 nucleotides align to TRBD1. Germline-derived CDR1 and CDR2 are SGHAT and FQDESV (reference sequence). With V trimmed by 3 bases and J by 4 bases, 11 bases remained unmatched. The CDR3 length is 16 residues. DNA for the CDR3: TGTGCCAGCAGCTTGAACGGGCAGGGGGTCGCAGAGACCCAGTACTTC. Translation gives CASSLNGQGVAETQYF.

The V call is TRBV29-1, the J call TRBJ1-2; no reliable D call. V shed 7 bases and J shed 7 bases, with 22 bases lying between them. The CDR3 runs to 14 residues. Germline V CDR1 and CDR2: SQVTM, ANQGSEA. The CDR3 DNA follows: TGCAGCGCCGCGAGGGCAGGCCAAGTAGGTGGCTACACCTTC. It codes for CSAARAGQVGGYTF.

This clone turned up a few times. The gene calls are TRBV2 and TRBJ1-1, with TRBD1 matching 10 bases. The length of the CDR3 is 13 residues. Unmatched junction bases numbered 6, after V lost 6 bases and J lost 8 bases. Germline V CDR1 and CDR2: SNHLY, FYNNEI. The CDR3 here is CASSPDRGREAFF. The CDR3, as DNA: TGTGCCAGCAGCCCCGACAGGGGGCGAGAAGCTTTCTTT.

This clone was seen a single time. The chain is built from TRBV30 and TRBJ2-5; TRBD2 aligns across 14 bases. The junction had 1 base not matched to a gene; V was cut back by 0 bases and J by 4 bases. The CDR3 has 15 amino acids. Per the germline V gene, CDR1 is GTSNPN and CDR2 is SVGIG (reference sequence). CDR3 DNA sequence: TGTGCCTGGAGTGTTGGACTAGCGGGAGGAGAGACCCAGTACTTC. This encodes CAWSVGLAGGETQYF. Full variable domain (rest looked up from reference TRBV30 and TRBJ2-5): SQTIHQWPATLVQPVGSPLSLECTVEGTSNPNLYWYRQAAGRGLQLLFYSVGIGQISSEVPQNLSASRPQDRQFILSSKKLLLSDSGFYLCAWSVGLAGGETQYFGPGTRLLVL.

The V gene is TRBV7-3, the J gene TRBJ2-3; possibly TRBD2 for D (5 bases). CDR3 length: 14 amino acids. Germline CDR1 is SGHTA and CDR2 is FQGTGA. Deletions cut 1 base from V and 5 bases from J, with 10 bases between. CDR3 region: CASSLIGVIDTQYF. DNA of the CDR3: TGTGCCAGCAGCTTAATCGGGGTAATAGATACGCAGTATTTT.

The chain combines TRBV10-2 with TRBJ1-1; possibly TRBD1 for D (5 bases). Germline values: CDR1 WSHSY, CDR2 SAAADI. V lost 6 bases, J lost 6 bases, and 23 bases lay in between. The CDR3 extends over 16 amino acids. The CDR3 nucleotides read TGCGCCAGCAGCGAGGGAAGCCGCAGGGCGGTCTCTGAAGCTTTCTTT. Translation gives CASSEGSRRAVSEAFF.

The genes are TRBV6-1 and TRBJ1-1; D is perhaps TRBD1 (6 bases). V lost 6 bases and J 1 base, leaving 12 bases between the germline ends. The germline CDR1 and CDR2 sequences are MNHNS and SASEGT. This CDR3 is built from 14 residues. CDR3 in amino acids: CASRAGTSNTEAFF. The CDR3, as DNA: TGTGCCAGCAGAGCCGGGACATCGAACACTGAAGCTTTCTTT.

The chain carries TRBV2 and TRBJ2-3; TRBD1 is a possible D gene (7 bases). V was shortened by 3 bases and J by 5 bases, with 15 bases between the two germline ends. This CDR3 has 15 amino acids. Germline values: CDR1 SNHLY, CDR2 FYNNEI. This CDR3 is CASSEGGQNLDTQYF. The CDR3 DNA reads TGTGCCAGCAGTGAGGGGGGACAGAACCTAGATACGCAGTATTTT.

The chain recombines TRBV7-9 with TRBJ2-1, with 11 bases matching TRBD2. The CDR3 sequence is 16 residues long. V lost 4 bases to trimming and J lost 6 bases; unmatched junction nucleotides: 8. Germline assignment: CDR1 SEHNR and CDR2 FQNEAQ (reference sequence). CDR3 in amino acids: CASSYPGLAGSNEQFF. The CDR3 bases are TGTGCCAGCAGCTACCCAGGACTAGCGGGTTCCAATGAGCAGTTCTTC.

This clone was seen a few times. The gene calls are TRBV6-1 and TRBJ1-5; D is possibly TRBD1 (5 bases). This CDR3 is 15 amino acids long. The germline V gene encodes CDR1 MNHNS and CDR2 SASEGT. V lost 1 base and J 2 bases, leaving 9 bases between the germline ends. CDR3 amino acids: CASSEVGLGNQPQHF. The CDR3 coding sequence is TGTGCCAGCAGTGAAGTGGGGCTTGGCAATCAGCCCCAGCATTTT.

The chain joins TRBV5-1 to TRBJ2-6; the D gene is possibly TRBD1 (6 bases). V was pared by 1 base and J by 2 bases, with 10 bases between. Germline CDR1 and CDR2: SGHRS and YFSETQ. This CDR3 has 16 residues. Written as DNA, the CDR3 is TGCGCCAGCAGCTTGACAAACAGGGCTGGGGCCAACGTCCTGACTTTC. Its translation: CASSLTNRAGANVLTF.

The chain has TRBV2 and TRBJ2-3; TRBD1 agrees at 8 bases. Losses at the gene ends were 6 bases for V and 2 bases for J; bases not matched to a gene: 13. CDR1 and CDR2 from the germline V gene are SNHLY and FYNNEI. This CDR3 spans 17 amino acids. The CDR3 DNA is TGTGCCAGCAGCATACGTCCGGGACAGGTGGTCACAGATACGCAGTATTTT. This codes for CASSIRPGQVVTDTQYF.

The CDR3 reads CASSLGTSGGNNEQFF. In DNA form, the CDR3 reads TGTGCCAGCAGCTTAGGGACTAGCGGGGGGAACAATGAGCAGTTCTTC. The V call is TRBV7-6, the J call TRBJ2-1; TRBD2 matches at 14 bases. The length of the CDR3 is 16 residues. After removal of 1 base from V and 5 bases from J, the junction contained 1 base not matched to a gene. Per the germline V gene, CDR1 is SGHVS and CDR2 is FNYEAQ.

For this clone: In the same sample, other DNA sequences code for this CDR3. The J gene is TRBJ1-5, the V gene TRBV15; the D is unclear. The CDR3 is 13 amino acids. V shed 5 bases and J shed 2 bases, with 7 bases lying between them. CDR1 is LNHNV and CDR2 is YYDKDF in the germline V gene (reference sequence). This chain's CDR3 is CATSLRGNQPQHF. CDR3 DNA sequence: TGTGCCACCAGCTTACGGGGCAATCAGCCCCAGCATTTT.

The chain joins TRBV4-2 to TRBJ2-7, with 7 nucleotides matching TRBD2. The J segment lost 4 bases and the V segment lost 0 bases, leaving 6 bases of the junction unmatched. The CDR3 runs to 15 residues. Germline CDR1 and CDR2: LGHNA and YNFKEQ. Written as DNA, the CDR3 is TGTGCCAGCAGCCAAGAAGAACTAGCGTCGTACGAGCAGTACTTC. Protein: CASSQEELASYEQYF.

This clone turned up a few times. The chain has TRBV6-5 and TRBJ1-1, with no clear D. Between the trimmed V and J ends, which lost 0 bases and 1 base, there was a span of 9 bases. Germline-derived CDR1 and CDR2 are MNHEY and SVGAGI. The CDR3 loop spans 15 amino acids. In DNA, the CDR3 is TGTGCCAGCAGTTACTCGAGGCGGAGGAACACTGAAGCTTTCTTT. Translated, it gives CASSYSRRRNTEAFF.

The CDR3 nucleotides are TGTGCCAGCTCACCACCGGAAACAGGGGGCCGGGGCTACACCTTC. Its protein product is CASSPPETGGRGYTF. The chain carries TRBV18 and TRBJ1-2; 9 nucleotides line up with TRBD1. V trimming: 0 bases; J trimming: 8 bases; junction bases outside the gene matches: 7. Per germline, CDR1 KGHSH and CDR2 LQKENI. This CDR3 spans 15 amino acids. Drawing the rest from reference TRBV18 and TRBJ1-2, the complete variable domain is NAGVMQNPRHLVRRRGQEARLRCSPMKGHSHVYWYRQLPEEGLKFMVYLQKENIIDESGMPKERFSAEFPKEGPSILRIQQVVRGDSAAYFCASSPPETGGRGYTFGSGTRLTVV.